This T cell receptor (beta chain) was sequenced during a study of T cells in localized non-small cell lung cancer. Here immunoSEQ multiplex PCR was the method, and the copy in TCRdb shows in-frame clones only, minus some. The sample holds around 41,000 clones, 88% seen once. Germline CDR1 is MDHEN and CDR2 is SYDVKM. V lost 11 bases and J 4 bases, leaving 10 bases between the germline ends. The CDR3 is 11 amino acids. Here the sequenced sample was peripheral blood, taken before any cancer treatment. This TCR came from a female donor of 60 years or more with stage I squamous cell lung carcinoma. The chain carries TRBV28 and TRBJ2-3, with D perhaps matching TRBD2 (5 bases). The CDR3 DNA reads as TGTGCCGTCGGAGGAGCAGATACGCAGTATTTT. Protein: CAVGGADTQYF.